The present TCR beta chain was sequenced within a study of shared clonotypes between healthy human individuals (dated by TCRdb to about 2020). Regarding the complete study: A couple of women and a few men aged 18 to 49 years were included in the cohort. For each donor, CD4 naive and CD4 memory were each given three plates, CD8 naive was given two plates, and CD8 memory was given one plate. To estimate repertoire size and how much clonotype sharing occurs between individuals, the study deeply sequenced the blood TCR repertoires of a handful of healthy adults. Different laboratories and diverse techniques were used to prepare libraries and sequence TCR repertoires, to increase sequencing depth and limit assay-specific biases. Each donor's leukapheresis produced roughly between roughly 0.85 and 9.5 billion PBMCs.

The donors were healthy, HIV-negative adults with no recently reported acute infections or vaccinations. All donors were Caucasian adults living in Nashville, Tennessee, USA. CD4+ T cells were enriched by magnetic negative selection, after which naive cells were positively selected on CD45RA and the negative fraction was taken as the memory subset. Blood was obtained by leukapheresis, after which PBMCs were separated by Ficoll-Histopaque density gradient centrifugation and cryopreserved in liquid nitrogen vapor phase. Purity and quantity of every magnetically sorted T cell population were checked by analytical flow cytometry. Genomic DNA was isolated from each sorted fraction and quantified by UV absorbance on a Nanodrop 2000c. TCR CDR3 regions were amplified from genomic DNA by multiplex PCR using the deep immunoSEQ assay. Extracted genomic DNA from each cell subset was spread evenly across all wells of several immunoSEQ 96-well plates, with each plate serving as a replicate. For sorted subsets, roughly 190 ng of genomic DNA, equivalent to some 30,000 T cell genomes, went into each replicate PCR. The purified libraries were quantified using a Qubit 3.0 fluorometer, sized with a Bioanalyzer 2100, and then quantified again using the KAPA Library Quantification kit. Every immunoSEQ 96-well plate was sequenced on a dedicated single-read 150-cycle Illumina NextSeq 550 flow cell. The authors processed their data as follows. Because the immunoSEQ output included only junctional sequences and no quality scores, the filtering could not be the same as the filtering used for full-length reads. Sequences were annotated with PyIR, a Python wrapper for IgBLAST v1.9, using IMGT germline references to assign V/J genes and CDR3. Reads with weak V/J assignments (E-value above 1e-6), missing CDR3, stop codons, out-of-frame junctions, or ambiguous translated residues were removed. A V3J clonotype was defined by an identical inferred V gene, J gene, and CDR3 amino acid sequence. The percentage overlap between two repertoires was calculated by dividing the number of shared unique clonotypes by the size of the smaller repertoire. Three approaches were used to assess repertoire richness: RTK rarefaction, the Chao1 estimator, and Recon v2.1 estimates of unobserved clonotypes. Generation probabilities were computed with OLGA for all TCRbeta clonotypes obtained by the gDNA method from four donors. In its TCRdb copy, this immuneACCESS table keeps in-frame sequences only and misses some clones. Where compared with another copy, unresolved V genes explain less than half of these, and the others have no known cause. Clone size and the V and J calls come from that table; the DNA yielded D and trimming. Present in this sample are under 1,100,000 clones, more than 75% of which were seen just once. The ten largest clones represent 0.55% to 0.7% of the sample.

Based on the germline V gene, the CDR1 and CDR2 sequences are MDHEN and SYDVKM. Ends trimmed: V by 4 bases, J by 7 bases; bases unmatched to a gene: 11. Measured from the cysteine to the phenylalanine, the CDR3 is 16 residues long. Only the CDR3 DNA stays, 48 bases, in frame from base 1. Results the study describes overall, beyond this receptor: The genetic and exposure-history diversity represented was limited by the small number of donors. Compared with non-shared clonotypes, the clonotypes found in all four sorted-subset donors had higher generation probabilities. Sampling was restricted to blood, and TCR repertoires in tissue are likely to differ from TCR repertoires in blood. About 5% of naive CD4, around 3.5% of naive CD8, about 2.5% of memory CD4, and 0.4% of memory CD8 clonotypes were shared across a few donors. Estimated clonotype richness was generally larger for naive than for memory subsets. Pairwise subsampling led to the expectation that sequencing depth would affect the degree of clonotype sharing among donors. Rarefaction of sorted-subset datasets indicated incomplete sequencing despite the large sequencing depth.

About this clone: It has no known antigen specificity. No much larger clone exists at a distance of one base, and base qualities are not known.

The chain employs TRBV28 and TRBJ2-2; TRBD2 fits 8 bases in the junction. The receptor was derived from a man aged 18 to 35 in good health. Some clones in this sample may be carry-over from other donors' samples. The sample was memory CD4+ T cells from PBMCs. Explained via the paper, the cell subset or site label denotes: CD45RA-negative fraction. The CDR3 sequence is CASSSPGLVVRGELFF. The DNA sequence is as follows: TGTGCCAGCAGTTCCCCGGGACTAGTAGTACGCGGGGAGCTGTTTTTT.